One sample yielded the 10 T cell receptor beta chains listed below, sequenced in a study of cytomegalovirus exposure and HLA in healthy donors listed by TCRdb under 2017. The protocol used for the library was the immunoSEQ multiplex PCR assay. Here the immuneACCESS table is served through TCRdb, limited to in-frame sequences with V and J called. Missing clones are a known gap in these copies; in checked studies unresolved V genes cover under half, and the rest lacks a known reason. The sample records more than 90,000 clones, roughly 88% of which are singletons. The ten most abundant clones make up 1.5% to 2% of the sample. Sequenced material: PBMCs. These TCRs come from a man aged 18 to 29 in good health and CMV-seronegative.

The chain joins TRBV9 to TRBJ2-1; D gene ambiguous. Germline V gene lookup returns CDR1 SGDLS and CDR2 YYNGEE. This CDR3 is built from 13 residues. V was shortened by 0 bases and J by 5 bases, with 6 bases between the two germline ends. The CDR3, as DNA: TGTGCCAGCAGCGTAGACACGAACAATGAGCAGTTCTTC. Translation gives CASSVDTNNEQFF.

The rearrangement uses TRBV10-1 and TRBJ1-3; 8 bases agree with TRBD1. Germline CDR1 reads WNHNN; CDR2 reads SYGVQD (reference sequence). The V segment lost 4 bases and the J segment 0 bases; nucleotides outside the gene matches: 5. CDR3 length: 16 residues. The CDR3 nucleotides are TGCGCCAGCAGTGGACAGGGGCCGAACTCTGGAAACACCATATATTTT. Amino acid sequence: CASSGQGPNSGNTIYF.

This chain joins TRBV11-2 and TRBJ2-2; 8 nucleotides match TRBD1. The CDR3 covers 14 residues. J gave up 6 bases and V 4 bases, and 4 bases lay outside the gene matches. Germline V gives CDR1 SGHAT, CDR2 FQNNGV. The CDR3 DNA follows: TGTGCCAGCAGCTCGGACAGGGTACCCGGGGAGCTGTTTTTT. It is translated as CASSSDRVPGELFF.

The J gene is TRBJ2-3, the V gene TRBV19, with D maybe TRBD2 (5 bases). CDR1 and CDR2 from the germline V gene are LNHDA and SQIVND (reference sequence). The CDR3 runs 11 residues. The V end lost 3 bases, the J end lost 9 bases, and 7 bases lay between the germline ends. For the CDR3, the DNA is TGTGCCAGTAGTATCCTAGCAACGCAGTATTTT. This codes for CASSILATQYF.

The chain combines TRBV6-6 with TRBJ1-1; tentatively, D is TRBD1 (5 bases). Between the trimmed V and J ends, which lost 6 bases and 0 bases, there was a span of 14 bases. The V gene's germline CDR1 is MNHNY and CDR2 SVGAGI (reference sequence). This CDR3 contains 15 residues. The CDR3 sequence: CASRRDRTMNTEAFF. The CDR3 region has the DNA TGTGCCAGCAGAAGAGACAGAACGATGAACACTGAAGCTTTCTTT.

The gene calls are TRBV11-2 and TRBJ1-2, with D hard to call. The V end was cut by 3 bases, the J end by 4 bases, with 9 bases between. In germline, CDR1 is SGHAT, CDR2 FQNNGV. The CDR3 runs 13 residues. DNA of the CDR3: TGTGCCAGCAGCTTTATGACATTCTATGGCTACACCTTC. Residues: CASSFMTFYGYTF.

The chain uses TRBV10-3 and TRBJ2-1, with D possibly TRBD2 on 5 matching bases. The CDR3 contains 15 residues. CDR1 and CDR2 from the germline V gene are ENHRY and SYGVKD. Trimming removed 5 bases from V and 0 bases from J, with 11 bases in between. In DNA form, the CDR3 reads TGTGCCATCAGTCACAGTACTAGCTCCTACAATGAGCAGTTCTTC. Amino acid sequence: CAISHSTSSYNEQFF.

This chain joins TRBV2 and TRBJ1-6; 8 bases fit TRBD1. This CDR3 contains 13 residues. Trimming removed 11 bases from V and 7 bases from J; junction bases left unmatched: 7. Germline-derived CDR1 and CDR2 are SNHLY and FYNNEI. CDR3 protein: CAGQGNRNSPLHF. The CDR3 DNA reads TGTGCCGGACAGGGTAATCGGAATTCACCCCTCCACTTT.

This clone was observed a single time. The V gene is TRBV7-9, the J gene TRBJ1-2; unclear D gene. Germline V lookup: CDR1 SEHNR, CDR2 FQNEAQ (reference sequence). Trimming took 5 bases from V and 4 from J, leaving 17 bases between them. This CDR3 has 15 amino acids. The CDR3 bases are TGTGCCAGCAGCCCCGGCGATGTGGCGGTCTATGGCTACACCTTC. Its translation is CASSPGDVAVYGYTF. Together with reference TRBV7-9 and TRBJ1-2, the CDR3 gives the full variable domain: DTGVSQNPRHKITKRGQNVTFRCDPISEHNRLYWYRQTLGQGPEFLTYFQNEAQLEKSRLLSDRFSAERPKGSFSTLEIQRTEQGDSAMYLCASSPGDVAVYGYTFGSGTRLTVV.

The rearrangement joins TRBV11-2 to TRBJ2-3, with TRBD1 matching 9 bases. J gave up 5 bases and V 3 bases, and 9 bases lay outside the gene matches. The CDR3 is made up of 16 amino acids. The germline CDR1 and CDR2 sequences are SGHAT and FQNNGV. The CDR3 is CASSFSGTGMGDTQYF. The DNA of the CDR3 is TGTGCCAGCAGCTTCTCCGGGACAGGGATGGGAGATACGCAGTATTTT.